One and the same sample provided the 7 T cell receptor beta chains below, sequenced in a study of cytomegalovirus exposure and HLA in healthy donors. PCR was performed using 60 Vbeta and 13 Jbeta primers. Measured with immunoSEQ multiplex PCR; TCRdb has only the in-frame clones, and not every one. The sample has around 100,000 clones, 67% seen once. Sequences were obtained from PBMCs. These receptors originate from a man aged 25-45 years in good health and CMV-seronegative.

The rearrangement joins TRBV4-1 to TRBJ2-7; 7 bases align to TRBD2. Trimming removed 6 bases from V and 7 bases from J; junction bases left unmatched: 9. Germline V gene lookup returns CDR1 MGHRA and CDR2 YSYEKL. CDR3 size: 13 residues. The DNA of the CDR3 is TGCGCCAGCAGTCCACTAGCGTCTTGGGAGCAGTACTTC. This codes for CASSPLASWEQYF.

The rearrangement uses TRBV5-1 and TRBJ1-1; possible D gene TRBD1, 5 bases. V was cut by 3 bases and J by 0 bases, with 9 bases left in between. The CDR3 consists of 14 residues. In germline, CDR1 is SGHRS, CDR2 YFSETQ. The CDR3 region is CASSSQGMNTEAFF. The CDR3 DNA reads as TGCGCCAGCAGCTCTCAGGGAATGAACACTGAAGCTTTCTTT.

V and J are TRBV29-1 and TRBJ2-7; D possibly corresponds to TRBD1 (5 bases). The length of the CDR3 is 12 residues. V gave up 7 bases and J gave up 6 bases, with 16 bases separating them. Germline-derived CDR1 and CDR2 are SQVTM and ANQGSEA. CDR3 nucleotides: TGCAGCGCCCAAGACAGTCCCTCCGAGCAGTACTTC. This codes for CSAQDSPSEQYF.

The V gene is TRBV28, the J gene TRBJ1-2; D gene unclear. Looked up from germline, CDR1 is MDHEN and CDR2 is SYDVKM. Trimming cost V 6 bases and J 8 bases, with 16 bases left between them. This CDR3 region has 13 residues. Written as DNA, the CDR3 is TGTGCCAGCAGCCCAACCCCCGACACAGGCTACACCTTC. Amino acids: CASSPTPDTGYTF.

By frequency in the sample, this clone is medium-sized. J is TRBJ1-4 and V is TRBV4-3; possible D gene TRBD1, 6 bases. Trimming cost V 0 bases and J 13 bases, with 18 bases left between them. Germline V gene lookup returns CDR1 LGHNA and CDR2 YSLEER. The CDR3 extends over 15 amino acids. The DNA of the CDR3 is TGCGCCAGCAGCCAAGATGGGGACACCCGAATAGCACTGTTTTTT. Protein product: CASSQDGDTRIALFF.

The chain couples TRBV18 to TRBJ2-2; a weak D match, TRBD1 (6 bases). Germline values: CDR1 KGHSH, CDR2 LQKENI. V was clipped by 6 bases and J by 1 base, with 9 bases between them. The CDR3 consists of 14 residues. Here the CDR3 DNA reads TGTGCCAGCTCCCCGGACAGGAACACCGGGGAGCTGTTTTTT. This gives the protein CASSPDRNTGELFF.

This clone has more than one count but fewer than ten. DNA of the CDR3: TGTGCTAGTTTAAGGGGGCAGAACACTGAAGCTTTCTTT. It is translated as CASLRGQNTEAFF. J is TRBJ1-1 and V is TRBV12-5, with 7 bases aligning to TRBD1. Germline V gene lookup returns CDR1 LGHNT and CDR2 FRNRAP. The CDR3 is 13 residues long. The junction had 4 bases not matched to a gene; V was cut back by 8 bases and J by 1 base.